The following is a T cell receptor (beta chain) sequence with its context. These data come from a study of blood T cell repertoires in COVID-19. The assay was immunoSEQ multiplex PCR, and TCRdb's table has in-frame clones only and misses some. In the table there are approximately 52,000 clones, 75% to 95% of which are singletons. Germline CDR1 MNHNS, CDR2 SASEGT. V shed 4 bases and J shed 4 bases, with 17 bases lying between them. This CDR3 has 17 amino acids. The sample comprised peripheral blood. This chain uses TRBV6-1 with TRBJ2-6; D is perhaps TRBD1 (6 bases). This clonotype originated in a man aged 50 to 60 with active COVID-19. The CDR3 protein is CASSGANRDPGANVLTF. The CDR3, as DNA: TGTGCCAGCAGTGGGGCAAACAGGGATCCCGGGGCCAACGTCCTGACTTTC.